The 17 T cell receptor beta chains below come from one sample, sequenced in a study of spatial heterogeneity in lung cancer. One entry per CDR3 protein results from TCRdb running MiXCR on the 5' RACE reads. The data show nearly 80,000 distinct CDR3 sequences, about 8% seen once. The sample's time point: sample taken at primary tumor resection. The specimen comprised PBMCs, sampled at surgery. These TCRs come from a male donor with early-stage non-small cell lung cancer.

Ten or more counts support this clonotype. V usage is TRBV19 and J usage is TRBJ2-7; D is perhaps TRBD1 (6 bases). CDR3 length: 14 amino acids. V lost 6 bases to trimming and J lost 8 bases, with 20 bases between them. Germline CDR1 LNHDA, CDR2 SQIVND (reference sequence). CDR3 DNA: TGTGCCAGTAGCCTAATGCCGGGACATCTAAAGCAGTACTTC. Translating gives CASSLMPGHLKQYF.

The chain employs TRBV12-3 or TRBV12-4 and TRBJ1-5; 7 bases align to TRBD1. Trimming removed 4 bases from V and 5 bases from J; junction bases left unmatched: 5. This CDR3 region has 14 residues. This chain's CDR3 is CASSSDRSHQPQHF. The DNA for the CDR3 is TGTGCCAGCAGTTCGGACAGGAGCCATCAGCCCCAGCATTTT.

This clonotype was detected ten times or more. The CDR3 reads CASSEARQGIGYTF. The CDR3 nucleotides read TGTGCCAGCAGTGAAGCTCGGCAGGGGATTGGCTACACCTTC. The chain is built from TRBV2 and TRBJ1-2; D is perhaps TRBD1 (6 bases). This CDR3 has 14 residues. Trimming left V 0 bases short and J 7 bases short, with 12 bases between. Germline V CDR1 and CDR2: SNHLY, FYNNEI.

This clonotype occurred many times. V gene TRBV6-2 or TRBV6-3 combines with J gene TRBJ1-1; D is ambiguous. CDR3 size: 12 residues. Germline lookup yields CDR1 MNHEY and CDR2 SVGEGT. With 2 bases removed from V and 2 bases from J, the gap between germline ends came to 3 bases. The chain's CDR3 is CASSYSNTEAFF. DNA of the CDR3: TGTGCCAGCAGTTACAGTAACACTGAAGCTTTCTTT.

This clonotype was counted only a few times. The V call is TRBV27, the J call TRBJ1-1; D gene unclear. The ends were cut back, 2 bases at V and 4 bases at J, with 17 bases in the middle. The CDR3 is made up of 16 amino acids. Germline CDR1 MNHEY, CDR2 SMNVEV (reference sequence). CDR3 amino acids: CASSLQWLGSGTEAFF. CDR3 coding DNA: TGTGCCAGCAGTTTACAATGGTTGGGGTCGGGCACTGAAGCTTTCTTT.

Many counts were recorded for this clonotype. The V and J genes are TRBV29-1 and TRBJ2-7; possibly TRBD2 for D (7 bases). The CDR3 runs 12 residues. V lost 6 bases and J lost 5, with 14 bases in between. Germline V gene data show CDR1 as SQVTM and CDR2 as ANQGSEA. Here the CDR3 reads CSVGLGGNEQYF. The CDR3 nucleotides read TGCAGCGTAGGACTAGGGGGGAACGAGCAGTACTTC.

Many counts were recorded for this clonotype. The V call is TRBV5-1, the J call TRBJ2-2; D ambiguous. V was clipped by 1 base and J by 0 bases, with 4 bases between them. CDR3 length: 14 amino acids. Per germline, CDR1 SGHRS and CDR2 YFSETQ. The CDR3, as DNA: TGCGCCAGCAGCTTGTCTACGAACACCGGGGAGCTGTTTTTT. Its protein is CASSLSTNTGELFF.

The rearrangement links TRBV30 to TRBJ1-5, with 8 bases identical to TRBD1. CDR3 length equals 16 residues. The ends lost 0 bases at V and 2 bases at J; junction bases unmatched: 6. Germline V gene lookup returns CDR1 GTSNPN and CDR2 SVGIG (reference sequence). This CDR3 reads CAWSVRTGFRNQPQHF. In DNA form, the CDR3 reads TGTGCCTGGAGTGTCCGGACAGGGTTTCGCAATCAGCCCCAGCATTTT.

There are a few counts of this clonotype. The chain has TRBV12-3 or TRBV12-4 and TRBJ1-2; D is uncertain. V was trimmed by 5 bases and J by 2 bases, leaving 0 bases between them. This CDR3 contains 10 residues. The CDR3 region has the DNA TGTGCCAGCAGTAACTATGGCTACACCTTC. This gives the protein CASSNYGYTF.

Regarding this clonotype: This may be a read error: a much more frequent sequence differs by one nucleotide. This chain links TRBV7-8 with TRBJ2-3; D not certain. CDR3 length: 11 amino acids. The germline CDR1 and CDR2 sequences are SGHVS and FQNEAQ. The CDR3 nucleotides are TGTACCAGCAGCCCTGACCAGATCCAGTATTTT. This translates into CTSSPDQIQYF.

This clonotype showed up many times. The V call is TRBV10-3, the J call TRBJ1-1; 8 nucleotides agree with TRBD1. The CDR3 is 15 residues long. The junction had 5 bases not matched to a gene; V was cut back by 4 bases and J by 1 base. From germline, CDR1 is ENHRY and CDR2 SYGVKD. This CDR3 reads CAISGEGQANTEAFF. The CDR3 bases are TGTGCCATCAGTGGGGAGGGACAGGCGAACACTGAAGCTTTCTTT.

CDR3 in amino acids: CASSYSGQGAFGNTIYF. In nucleotides, the CDR3 is TGTGCCAGCAGTTACTCCGGGCAGGGGGCGTTTGGAAACACCATATATTTT. V usage is TRBV6-6 and J usage is TRBJ1-3; 8 bases map to TRBD1. V lost 0 bases, J lost 3 bases, and 7 bases stayed unmatched. CDR3 length equals 17 residues. Looked up from germline, CDR1 is MNHNY and CDR2 is SVGAGI (reference sequence).

This clonotype has a count of ten or more. J is TRBJ2-5 and V is TRBV29-1; possible D gene TRBD2, 5 bases. V lost 3 bases, J lost 4 bases, and 15 bases lay in between. CDR3 size: 14 residues. Germline V gives CDR1 SQVTM, CDR2 ANQGSEA. The CDR3 loop reads CSVEGLGLVETQYF. CDR3 nucleotides: TGCAGCGTTGAGGGGTTAGGACTGGTAGAGACCCAGTACTTC.

The table lists this clonotype with a few counts. The rearrangement uses TRBV5-4 and TRBJ1-6; possible D gene TRBD1, 6 bases. This CDR3 contains 15 residues. V was shortened by 3 bases and J by 6 bases, with 13 bases between the two germline ends. Germline V gene lookup returns CDR1 SGHNT and CDR2 YYREEE (reference sequence). CDR3 loop: CASSWAGGLNSPLHF. Here the CDR3 DNA reads TGTGCCAGCAGCTGGGCTGGGGGGCTTAATTCACCCCTCCACTTT.

In this sample, this clonotype turned up many times. The chain employs TRBV20-1 and TRBJ1-1, with TRBD1 matching over 7 bases. CDR3 size: 14 residues. The V gene end was trimmed by 1 base and the J gene end by 3 bases; junction bases not matched to a gene: 5. Per the germline V gene, CDR1 is DFQATT and CDR2 is SNEGSKA (reference sequence). The CDR3 is CSARVEGAHTEAFF. For the CDR3, the DNA is TGCAGTGCTAGAGTTGAGGGGGCGCACACTGAAGCTTTCTTT.

The chain links TRBV27 to TRBJ2-1; TRBD1 aligns across 8 bases. V shed 7 bases and J 8 bases; nucleotides not matched to a gene: 7. The CDR3 is 13 residues long. Per the germline V gene, CDR1 is MNHEY and CDR2 is SMNVEV (reference sequence). CDR3 sequence (DNA): TGTGCCAGCACTAGAAACAGGGGGGATGAGCAGTTCTTC. Protein product: CASTRNRGDEQFF.

The chain has TRBV7-2 and TRBJ2-3; 9 nucleotides line up with TRBD2. Germline CDR1 and CDR2: SGHTA and FQGNSA. Trimming cost V 2 bases and J 8 bases; bases outside gene matches: 8. The CDR3 spans 15 residues. CDR3 DNA sequence: TGTGCCAGCAGCTTACGCCCGACTAGCGGAGCTACGCAGTATTTT. This codes for CASSLRPTSGATQYF. The full variable domain, in which reference TRBV7-2 and TRBJ2-3 provide the parts outside the CDR3, is GAGVSQSPSNKVTEKGKDVELRCDPISGHTALYWYRQSLGQGLEFLIYFQGNSAPDKSGLPSDRFSAERTGGSVSTLTIQRTQQEDSAVYLCASSLRPTSGATQYFGPGTRLTVL.